This entry features one T cell receptor (beta chain) sequence. The sample originates from a study of T cells after somatic rescue of genetic block. Germline-derived CDR1 and CDR2 are SGDLS and YYNGEE. Trimming removed 2 bases from V and 0 bases from J; junction bases left unmatched: 3. This CDR3 comprises 17 residues. Generated by immunoSEQ multiplex PCR, the TCRdb table keeps only in-frame clones and is missing some. The profile shows roughly 120,000 clones, 75% to 95% of them singletons. The sequence was obtained from a woman aged 18-35 years. V and J are TRBV9 and TRBJ1-3; 12 bases align to TRBD1. The sequencing input was peripheral blood mononuclear cells (PBMCs). The CDR3 region is CASSVGQGASSGNTIYF. The CDR3 bases are TGTGCCAGCAGCGTGGGACAGGGGGCGAGCTCTGGAAACACCATATATTTT.